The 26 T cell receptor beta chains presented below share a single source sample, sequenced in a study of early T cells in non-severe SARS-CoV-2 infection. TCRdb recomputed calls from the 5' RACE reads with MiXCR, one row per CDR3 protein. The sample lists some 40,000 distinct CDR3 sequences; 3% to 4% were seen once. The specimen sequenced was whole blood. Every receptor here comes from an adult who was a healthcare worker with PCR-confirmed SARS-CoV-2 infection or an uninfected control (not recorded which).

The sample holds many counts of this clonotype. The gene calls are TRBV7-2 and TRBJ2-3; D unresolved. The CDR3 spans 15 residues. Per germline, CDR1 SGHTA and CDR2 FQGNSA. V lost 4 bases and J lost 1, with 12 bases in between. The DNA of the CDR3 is TGTGCCAGCAGCTCCGTTATCTCTGGCACAGATACGCAGTATTTT. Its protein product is CASSSVISGTDTQYF.

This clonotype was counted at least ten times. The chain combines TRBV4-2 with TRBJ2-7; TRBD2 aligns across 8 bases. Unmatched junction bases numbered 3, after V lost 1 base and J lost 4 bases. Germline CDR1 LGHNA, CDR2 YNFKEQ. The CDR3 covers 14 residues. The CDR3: CASSQVSSGYEQYF. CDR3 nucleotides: TGTGCCAGCAGCCAAGTATCTAGCGGGTACGAGCAGTACTTC.

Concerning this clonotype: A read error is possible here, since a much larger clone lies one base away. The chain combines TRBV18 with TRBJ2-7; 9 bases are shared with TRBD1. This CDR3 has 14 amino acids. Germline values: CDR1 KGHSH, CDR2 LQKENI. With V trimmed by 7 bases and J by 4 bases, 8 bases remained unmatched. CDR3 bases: TGTGCCAGCTTCCCCGGGACAGGGCGTTACGAGCAGTACTTC. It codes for CASFPGTGRYEQYF.

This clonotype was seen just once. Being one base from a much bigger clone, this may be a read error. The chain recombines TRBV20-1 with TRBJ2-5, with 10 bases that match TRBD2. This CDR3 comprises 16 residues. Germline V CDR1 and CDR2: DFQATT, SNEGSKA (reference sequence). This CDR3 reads CRADLILAGVLETQYF. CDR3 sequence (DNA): TGCAGAGCTGACTTAATTCTAGCGGGAGTTTTAGAGACCCAGTACTTC.

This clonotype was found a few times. For the CDR3, the DNA is TGCGCCAGCAGCCAGGTCTACAGGGAAGCCGGGGAGCTGTTTTTT. This encodes CASSQVYREAGELFF. The chain carries TRBV4-1 and TRBJ2-2, with D perhaps TRBD1 (6 bases). This CDR3 is built from 15 residues. V lost 3 bases and J 6 bases, leaving 14 bases between the germline ends. Germline CDR1 MGHRA, CDR2 YSYEKL.

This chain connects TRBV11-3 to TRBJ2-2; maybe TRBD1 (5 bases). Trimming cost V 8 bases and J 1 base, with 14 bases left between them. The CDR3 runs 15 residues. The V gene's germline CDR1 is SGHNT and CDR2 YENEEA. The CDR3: CASRQGQGNTGELFF. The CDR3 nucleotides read TGTGCCAGCCGCCAAGGTCAGGGGAACACCGGGGAGCTGTTTTTT.

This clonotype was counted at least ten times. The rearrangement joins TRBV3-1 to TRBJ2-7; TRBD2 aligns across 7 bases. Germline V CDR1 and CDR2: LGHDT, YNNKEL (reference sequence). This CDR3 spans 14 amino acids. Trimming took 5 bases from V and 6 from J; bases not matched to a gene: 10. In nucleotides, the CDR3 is TGTGCCAGCAGCATGAGGGCGGGAGTTCGCGAGCAGTACGTC. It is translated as CASSMRAGVREQYV.

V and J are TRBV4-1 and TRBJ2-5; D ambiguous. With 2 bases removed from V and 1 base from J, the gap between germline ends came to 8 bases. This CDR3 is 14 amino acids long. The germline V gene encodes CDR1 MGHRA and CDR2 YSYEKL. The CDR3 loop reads CASSQSPFQETQYF. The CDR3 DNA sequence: TGCGCCAGCAGCCAATCACCCTTCCAAGAGACCCAGTACTTC.

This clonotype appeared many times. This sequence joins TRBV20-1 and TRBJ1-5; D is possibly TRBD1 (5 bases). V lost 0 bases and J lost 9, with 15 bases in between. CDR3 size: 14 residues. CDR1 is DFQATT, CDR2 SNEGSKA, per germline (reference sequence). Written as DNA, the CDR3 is TGCAGTGCTAGAGATCGGCAGGGAAATTGGCCCCAGCATTTT. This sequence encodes CSARDRQGNWPQHF.

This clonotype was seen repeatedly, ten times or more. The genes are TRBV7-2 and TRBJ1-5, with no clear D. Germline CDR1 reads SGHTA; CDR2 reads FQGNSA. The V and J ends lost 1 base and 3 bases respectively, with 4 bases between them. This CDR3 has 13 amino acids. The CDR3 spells CASSLGHNQPQHF. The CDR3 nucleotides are TGTGCCAGCAGCTTAGGACACAATCAGCCCCAGCATTTT.

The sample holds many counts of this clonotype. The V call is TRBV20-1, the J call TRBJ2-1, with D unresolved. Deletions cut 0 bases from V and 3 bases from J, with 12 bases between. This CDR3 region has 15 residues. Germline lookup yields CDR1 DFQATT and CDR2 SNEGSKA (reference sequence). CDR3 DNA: TGCAGTGCTAGAGATAGGATACTGGACTACAATGAGCAGTTCTTC. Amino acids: CSARDRILDYNEQFF.

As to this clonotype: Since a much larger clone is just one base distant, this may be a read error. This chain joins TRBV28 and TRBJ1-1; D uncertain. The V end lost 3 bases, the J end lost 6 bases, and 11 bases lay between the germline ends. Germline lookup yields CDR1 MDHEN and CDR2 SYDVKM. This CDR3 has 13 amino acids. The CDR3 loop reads CASSFQVSAEAFF. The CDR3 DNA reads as TGTGCCAGCAGTTTCCAGGTCTCCGCTGAAGCTTTCTTT.

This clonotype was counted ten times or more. In nucleotides, the CDR3 is TGCAGTGCCACCTGGGACAGTGCAACTAATGAAAAACTGTTTTTT. It codes for CSATWDSATNEKLFF. The V gene is TRBV20-1, the J gene TRBJ1-4, with 7 bases aligning to TRBD1. V gave up 6 bases and J gave up 0 bases; unmatched junction bases: 7. This CDR3 has 15 residues. The germline V gene has CDR1 DFQATT and CDR2 SNEGSKA (reference sequence).

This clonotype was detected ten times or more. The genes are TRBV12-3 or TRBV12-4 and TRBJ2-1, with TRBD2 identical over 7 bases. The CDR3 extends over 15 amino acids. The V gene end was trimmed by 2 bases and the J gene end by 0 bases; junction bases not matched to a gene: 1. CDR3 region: CASSLRGSSYNEQFF. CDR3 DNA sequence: TGTGCCAGCAGTTTACGCGGGAGCTCCTACAATGAGCAGTTCTTC.

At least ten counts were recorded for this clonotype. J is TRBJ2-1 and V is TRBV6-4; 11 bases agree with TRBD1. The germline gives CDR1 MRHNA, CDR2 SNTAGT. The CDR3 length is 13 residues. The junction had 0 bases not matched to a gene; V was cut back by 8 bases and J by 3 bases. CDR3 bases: TGTGCCAGCGGGACAGGGGGCTACAATGAGCAGTTCTTC. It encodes CASGTGGYNEQFF.

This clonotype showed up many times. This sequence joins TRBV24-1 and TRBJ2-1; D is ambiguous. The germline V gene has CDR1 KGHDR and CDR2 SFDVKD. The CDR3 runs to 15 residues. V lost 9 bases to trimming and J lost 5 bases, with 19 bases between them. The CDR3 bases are TGTGCCACCCCCTCACTCTGGATCCCCAACAATGAGCAGTTCTTC. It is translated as CATPSLWIPNNEQFF.

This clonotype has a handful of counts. CDR3 nucleotide sequence: TGTGCCAGCAGCGCAAGACCATGGGTTGGAAACATTCAGTACTTC. It codes for CASSARPWVGNIQYF. The chain combines TRBV7-2 with TRBJ2-4; the D is unclear. Per the germline V gene, CDR1 is SGHTA and CDR2 is FQGNSA. The CDR3 extends over 15 amino acids. V lost 5 bases and J 6 bases, leaving 17 bases between the germline ends.

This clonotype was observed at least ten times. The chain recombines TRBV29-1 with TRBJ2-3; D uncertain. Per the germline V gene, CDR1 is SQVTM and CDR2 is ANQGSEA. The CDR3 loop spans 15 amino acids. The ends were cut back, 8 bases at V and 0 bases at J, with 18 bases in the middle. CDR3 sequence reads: CSIPTETQSTDTQYF. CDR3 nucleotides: TGCAGCATCCCCACGGAAACACAAAGCACAGATACGCAGTATTTT.

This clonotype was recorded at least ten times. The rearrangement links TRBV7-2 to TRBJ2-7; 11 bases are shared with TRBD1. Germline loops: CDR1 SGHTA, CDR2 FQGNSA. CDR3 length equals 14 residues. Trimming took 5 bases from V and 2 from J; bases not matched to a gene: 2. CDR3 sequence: CASSPGQGAYEQYF. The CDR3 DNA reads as TGTGCCAGCAGCCCGGGACAGGGGGCCTACGAGCAGTACTTC.

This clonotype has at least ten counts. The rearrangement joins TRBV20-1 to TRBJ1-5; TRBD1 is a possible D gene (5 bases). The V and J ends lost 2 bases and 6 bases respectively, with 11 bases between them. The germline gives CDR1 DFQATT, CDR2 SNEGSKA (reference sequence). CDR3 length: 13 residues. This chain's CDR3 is CSARRTGTQPQHF. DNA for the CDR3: TGCAGTGCTAGAAGAACAGGAACTCAGCCCCAGCATTTT.

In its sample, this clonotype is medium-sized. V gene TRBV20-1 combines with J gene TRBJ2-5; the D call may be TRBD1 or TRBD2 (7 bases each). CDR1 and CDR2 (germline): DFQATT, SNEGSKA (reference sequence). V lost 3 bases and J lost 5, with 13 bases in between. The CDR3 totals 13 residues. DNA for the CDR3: TGCAGTGCTAGGTCAGGGGGAGGGGAGACCCAGTACTTC. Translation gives CSARSGGGETQYF.

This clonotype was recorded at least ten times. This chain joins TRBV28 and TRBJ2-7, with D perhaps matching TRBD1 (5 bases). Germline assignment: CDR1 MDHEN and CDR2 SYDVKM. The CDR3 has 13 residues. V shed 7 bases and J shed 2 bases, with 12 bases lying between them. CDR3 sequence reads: CASTTDRPYEQYF. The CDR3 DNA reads TGTGCCAGCACCACTGACAGACCCTACGAGCAGTACTTC.

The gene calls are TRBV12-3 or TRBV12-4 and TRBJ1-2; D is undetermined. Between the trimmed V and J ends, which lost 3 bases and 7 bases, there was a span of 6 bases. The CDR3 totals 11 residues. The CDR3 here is CASSFQVGYTF. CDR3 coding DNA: TGTGCCAGCAGTTTCCAGGTTGGCTACACCTTC.

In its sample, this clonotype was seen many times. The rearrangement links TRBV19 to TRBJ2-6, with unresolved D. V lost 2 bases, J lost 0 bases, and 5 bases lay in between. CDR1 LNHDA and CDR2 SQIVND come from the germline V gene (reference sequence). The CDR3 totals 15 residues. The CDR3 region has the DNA TGTGCCAGTAGTATACAGAACTCTGGGGCCAACGTCCTGACTTTC. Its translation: CASSIQNSGANVLTF.

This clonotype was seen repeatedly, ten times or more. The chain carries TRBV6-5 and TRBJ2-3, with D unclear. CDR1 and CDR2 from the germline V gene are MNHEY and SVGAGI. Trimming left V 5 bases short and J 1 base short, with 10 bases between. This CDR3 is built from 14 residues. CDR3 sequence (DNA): TGTGCCAGCAGTCCGGCCCGGGGCACAGATACGCAGTATTTT. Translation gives CASSPARGTDTQYF.

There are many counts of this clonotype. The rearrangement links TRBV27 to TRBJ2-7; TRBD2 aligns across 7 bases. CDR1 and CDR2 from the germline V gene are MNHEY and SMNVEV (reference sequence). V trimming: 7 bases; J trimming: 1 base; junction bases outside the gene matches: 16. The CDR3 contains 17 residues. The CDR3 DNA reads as TGTGCCAGCACGCCGCTCAACTTAGCGGGTACTTCCTACGAGCAGTACTTC. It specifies CASTPLNLAGTSYEQYF.